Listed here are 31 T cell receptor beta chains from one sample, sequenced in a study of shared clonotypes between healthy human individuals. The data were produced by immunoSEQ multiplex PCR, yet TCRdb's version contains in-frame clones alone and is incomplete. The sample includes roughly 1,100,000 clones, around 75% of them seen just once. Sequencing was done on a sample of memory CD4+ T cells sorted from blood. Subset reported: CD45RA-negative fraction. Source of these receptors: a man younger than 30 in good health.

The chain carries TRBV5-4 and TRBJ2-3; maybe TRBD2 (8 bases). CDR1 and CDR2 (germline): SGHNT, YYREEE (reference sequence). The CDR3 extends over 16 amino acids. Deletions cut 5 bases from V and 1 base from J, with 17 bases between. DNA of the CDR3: TGTGCCAGCAGAAAGGGGGCGGGGGGCGGCACAGATACGCAGTATTTT. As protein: CASRKGAGGGTDTQYF.

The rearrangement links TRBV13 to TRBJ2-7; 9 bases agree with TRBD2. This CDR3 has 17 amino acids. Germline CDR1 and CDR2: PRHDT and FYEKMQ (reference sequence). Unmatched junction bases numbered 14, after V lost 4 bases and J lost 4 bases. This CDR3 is CASSSIGMAGGRYEQYF. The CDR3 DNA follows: TGTGCCAGCAGCTCGATCGGAATGGCGGGGGGGCGGTACGAGCAGTACTTC.

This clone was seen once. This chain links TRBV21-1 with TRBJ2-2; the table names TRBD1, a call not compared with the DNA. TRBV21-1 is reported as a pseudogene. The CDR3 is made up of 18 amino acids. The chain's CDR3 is CASSKGGQGRLNTGELFF. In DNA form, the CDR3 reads TGTGCCAGCAGCAAAGGGGGACAGGGACGGCTGAACACCGGGGAGCTGTTTTTT.

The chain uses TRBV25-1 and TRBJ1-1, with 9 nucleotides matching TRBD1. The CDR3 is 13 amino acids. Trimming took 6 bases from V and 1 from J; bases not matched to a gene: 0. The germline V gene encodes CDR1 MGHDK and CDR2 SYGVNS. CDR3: CASRTGGNTEAFF. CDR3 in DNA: TGTGCCAGCAGGACAGGGGGGAACACTGAAGCTTTCTTT.

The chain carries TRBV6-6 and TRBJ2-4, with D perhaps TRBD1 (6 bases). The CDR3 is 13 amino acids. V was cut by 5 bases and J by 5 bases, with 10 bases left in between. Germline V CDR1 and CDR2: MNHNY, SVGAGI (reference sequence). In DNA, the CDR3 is TGTGCCAGCAGTCCTTCAGGGGAAAACATTCAGTACTTC. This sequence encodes CASSPSGENIQYF.

This CDR3 is CASSKVRGWPHEQYF. CDR3 DNA: TGTGCCAGCAGCAAAGTCCGGGGATGGCCCCACGAGCAGTACTTC. The V gene is TRBV21-1, the J gene TRBJ2-7; the table's D call of TRBD2 was not tested on the DNA. TRBV21-1 corresponds to a pseudogene. This CDR3 has 15 residues.

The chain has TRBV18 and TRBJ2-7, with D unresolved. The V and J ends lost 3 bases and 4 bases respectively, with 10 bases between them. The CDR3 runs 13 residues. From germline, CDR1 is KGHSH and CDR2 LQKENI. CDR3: CASSPGSNYEQYF. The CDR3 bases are TGTGCCAGCTCACCGGGCAGCAATTACGAGCAGTACTTC. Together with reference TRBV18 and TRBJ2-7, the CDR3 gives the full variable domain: NAGVMQNPRHLVRRRGQEARLRCSPMKGHSHVYWYRQLPEEGLKFMVYLQKENIIDESGMPKERFSAEFPKEGPSILRIQQVVRGDSAAYFCASSPGSNYEQYFGPGTRLTVT.

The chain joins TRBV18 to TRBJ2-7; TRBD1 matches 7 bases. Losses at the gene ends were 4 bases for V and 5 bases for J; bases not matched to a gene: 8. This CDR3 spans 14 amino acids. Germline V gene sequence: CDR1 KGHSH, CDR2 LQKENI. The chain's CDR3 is CASSRERQGHEQYF. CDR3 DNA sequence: TGTGCCAGCTCACGCGAAAGACAGGGCCACGAGCAGTACTTC.

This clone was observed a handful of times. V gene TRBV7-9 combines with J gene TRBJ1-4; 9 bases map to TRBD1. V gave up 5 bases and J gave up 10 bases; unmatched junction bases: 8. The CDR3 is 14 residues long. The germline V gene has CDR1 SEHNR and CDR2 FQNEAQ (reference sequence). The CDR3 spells CASSLPGQGGKLFF. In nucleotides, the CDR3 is TGTGCCAGCAGCCTACCGGGACAGGGAGGAAAACTGTTTTTT.

The CDR3 loop reads CASSLATSGRRKGAYEQYF. CDR3 sequence (DNA): TGTGCCAGCAGCTTAGCGACTAGCGGGAGAAGGAAGGGGGCCTACGAGCAGTACTTC. This chain joins TRBV11-3 and TRBJ2-7; 12 bases fit TRBD2. The trim removed 1 base at V and 2 bases at J, leaving 12 bases unmatched. Germline V gives CDR1 SGHNT, CDR2 YENEEA. The CDR3 spans 19 residues.

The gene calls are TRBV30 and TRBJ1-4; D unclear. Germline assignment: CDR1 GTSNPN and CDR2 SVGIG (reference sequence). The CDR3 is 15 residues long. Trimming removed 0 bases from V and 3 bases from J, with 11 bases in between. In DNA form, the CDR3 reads TGTGCCTGGAGTGTGACCAGCAGAGCTAATGAAAAACTGTTTTTT. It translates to CAWSVTSRANEKLFF. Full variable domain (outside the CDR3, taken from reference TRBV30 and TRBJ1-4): SQTIHQWPATLVQPVGSPLSLECTVEGTSNPNLYWYRQAAGRGLQLLFYSVGIGQISSEVPQNLSASRPQDRQFILSSKKLLLSDSGFYLCAWSVTSRANEKLFFGSGTQLSVL.

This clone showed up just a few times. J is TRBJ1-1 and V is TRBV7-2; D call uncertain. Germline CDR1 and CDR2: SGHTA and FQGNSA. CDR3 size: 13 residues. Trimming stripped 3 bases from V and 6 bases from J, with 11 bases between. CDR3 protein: CASSLGGPSEAFF. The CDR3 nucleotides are TGTGCCAGCAGCTTGGGCGGGCCGTCTGAAGCTTTCTTT.

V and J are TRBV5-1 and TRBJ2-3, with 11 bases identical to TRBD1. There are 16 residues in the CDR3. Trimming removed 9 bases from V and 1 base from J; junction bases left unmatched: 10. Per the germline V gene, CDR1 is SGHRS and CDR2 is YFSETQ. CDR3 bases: TGCGCCACATCGGTTGGGGGACAGGGGGGCACAGATACGCAGTATTTT. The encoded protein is CATSVGGQGGTDTQYF. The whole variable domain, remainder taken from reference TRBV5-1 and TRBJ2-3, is KAGVTQTPRYLIKTRGQQVTLSCSPISGHRSVSWYQQTPGQGLQFLFEYFSETQRNKGNFPGRFSGRQFSNSRSEMNVSTLELGDSALYLCATSVGGQGGTDTQYFGPGTRLTVL.

The CDR3 coding sequence is TGTGCCAGCACCCCCCCGCAGGGTGCGGGAAACACCATATATTTT. Translation gives CASTPPQGAGNTIYF. The rearrangement joins TRBV28 to TRBJ1-3; possible D gene TRBD1, 5 bases. Germline V gene sequence: CDR1 MDHEN, CDR2 SYDVKM. V lost 7 bases to trimming and J lost 4 bases, with 17 bases between them. The CDR3 spans 15 residues.

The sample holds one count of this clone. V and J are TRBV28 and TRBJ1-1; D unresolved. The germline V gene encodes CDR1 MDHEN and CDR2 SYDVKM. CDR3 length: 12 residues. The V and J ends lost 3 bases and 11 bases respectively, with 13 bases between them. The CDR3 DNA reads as TGTGCCAGCAGTTTGGAAGTATTAGGGGCTTTCTTT. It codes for CASSLEVLGAFF.

This CDR3 is CATSSEGTGVQFF. CDR3 coding DNA: TGTGCCACCAGCTCCGAGGGGACAGGGGTGCAGTTCTTC. This chain links TRBV15 with TRBJ2-1; 10 bases map to TRBD1. Germline CDR1 LNHNV, CDR2 YYDKDF (reference sequence). There are 13 residues in the CDR3. The junction had 7 bases not matched to a gene; V was cut back by 5 bases and J by 12 bases.

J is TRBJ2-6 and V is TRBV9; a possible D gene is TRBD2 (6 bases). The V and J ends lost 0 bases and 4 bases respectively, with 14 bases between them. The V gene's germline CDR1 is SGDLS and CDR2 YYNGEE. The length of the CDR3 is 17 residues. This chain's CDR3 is CASSVALLAAGANVLTF. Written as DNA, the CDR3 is TGTGCCAGCAGCGTAGCTCTACTAGCTGCAGGGGCCAACGTCCTGACTTTC. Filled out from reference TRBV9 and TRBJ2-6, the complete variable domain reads DSGVTQTPKHLITATGQRVTLRCSPRSGDLSVYWYQQSLDQGLQFLIQYYNGEERAKGNILERFSAQQFPDLHSELNLSSLELGDSALYFCASSVALLAAGANVLTFGAGSRLTVL.

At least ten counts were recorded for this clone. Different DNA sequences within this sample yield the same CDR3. The chain's CDR3 is CASSLGGGTEAFF. The DNA for the CDR3 is TGCGCCAGCAGCTTGGGGGGTGGCACTGAAGCTTTCTTT. The V and J genes are TRBV5-1 and TRBJ1-1; D gene unclear. The V and J ends lost 0 bases and 4 bases respectively, with 7 bases between them. This CDR3 region has 13 residues. Germline V gene lookup returns CDR1 SGHRS and CDR2 YFSETQ.

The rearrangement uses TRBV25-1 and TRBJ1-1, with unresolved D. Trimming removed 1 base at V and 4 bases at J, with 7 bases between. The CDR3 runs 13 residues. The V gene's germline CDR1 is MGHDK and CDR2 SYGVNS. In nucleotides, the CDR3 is TGTGCCAGCAGTGAATGGGGTGGCACTGAAGCTTTCTTT. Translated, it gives CASSEWGGTEAFF.

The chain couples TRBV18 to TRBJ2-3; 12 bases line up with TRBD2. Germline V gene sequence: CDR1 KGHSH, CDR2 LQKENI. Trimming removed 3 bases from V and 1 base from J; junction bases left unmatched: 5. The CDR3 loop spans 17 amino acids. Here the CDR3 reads CASSPTSGRRGTDTQYF. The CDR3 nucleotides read TGTGCCAGCTCACCGACTAGCGGGAGAAGAGGCACAGATACGCAGTATTTT.

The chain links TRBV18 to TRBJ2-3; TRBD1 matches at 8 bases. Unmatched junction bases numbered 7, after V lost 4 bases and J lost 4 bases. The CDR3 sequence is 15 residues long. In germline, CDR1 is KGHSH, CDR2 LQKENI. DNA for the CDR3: TGTGCCAGCTCACTGGGACAGGTCAAGGCAGATACGCAGTATTTT. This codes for CASSLGQVKADTQYF. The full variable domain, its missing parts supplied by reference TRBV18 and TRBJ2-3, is NAGVMQNPRHLVRRRGQEARLRCSPMKGHSHVYWYRQLPEEGLKFMVYLQKENIIDESGMPKERFSAEFPKEGPSILRIQQVVRGDSAAYFCASSLGQVKADTQYFGPGTRLTVL.

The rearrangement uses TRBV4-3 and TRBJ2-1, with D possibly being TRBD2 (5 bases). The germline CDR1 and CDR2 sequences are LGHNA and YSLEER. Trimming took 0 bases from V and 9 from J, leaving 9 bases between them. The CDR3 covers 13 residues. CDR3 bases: TGCGCCAGCAGCCAAGATTCTAGCAGTGAGCAGTTCTTC. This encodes CASSQDSSSEQFF.

This CDR3 is CASSVKELNTEAFF. CDR3 bases: TGTGCCAGCAGTGTCAAGGAATTGAACACTGAAGCTTTCTTT. The chain carries TRBV2 and TRBJ1-1; D unresolved. This CDR3 is built from 14 residues. The V end lost 4 bases, the J end lost 0 bases, and 9 bases lay between the germline ends. Germline-derived CDR1 and CDR2 are SNHLY and FYNNEI.

The CDR3 sequence is CASSVGHSGSGDEQFF. Written as DNA, the CDR3 is TGTGCCAGCAGCGTAGGTCATAGCGGGAGTGGGGATGAGCAGTTCTTC. J is TRBJ2-1 and V is TRBV9, with 9 bases identical to TRBD2. The germline V gene has CDR1 SGDLS and CDR2 YYNGEE. J lost 8 bases, V lost 0 bases, and 9 bases had no gene match. CDR3 length equals 16 residues. Full variable domain (remainder filled in from reference TRBV9 and TRBJ2-1): DSGVTQTPKHLITATGQRVTLRCSPRSGDLSVYWYQQSLDQGLQFLIQYYNGEERAKGNILERFSAQQFPDLHSELNLSSLELGDSALYFCASSVGHSGSGDEQFFGPGTRLTVL.

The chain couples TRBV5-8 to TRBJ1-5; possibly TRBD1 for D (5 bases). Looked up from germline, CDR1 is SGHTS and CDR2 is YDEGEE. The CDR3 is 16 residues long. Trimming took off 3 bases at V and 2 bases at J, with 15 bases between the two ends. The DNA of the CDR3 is TGTGCCAGCAGCTCACTAGACAGTCCGGGCAATCAGCCCCAGCATTTT. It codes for CASSSLDSPGNQPQHF.

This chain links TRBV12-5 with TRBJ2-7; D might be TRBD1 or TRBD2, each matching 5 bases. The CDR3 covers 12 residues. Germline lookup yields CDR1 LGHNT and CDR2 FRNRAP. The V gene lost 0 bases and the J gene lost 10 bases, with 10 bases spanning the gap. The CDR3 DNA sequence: TGTGCTAGTGGTTTGGTACGAGGGGTCCAGTACTTC. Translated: CASGLVRGVQYF.

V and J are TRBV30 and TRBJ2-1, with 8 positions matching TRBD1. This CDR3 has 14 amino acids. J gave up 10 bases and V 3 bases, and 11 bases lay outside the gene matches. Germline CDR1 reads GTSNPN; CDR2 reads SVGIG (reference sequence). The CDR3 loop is CAWSRIDRGREQFF. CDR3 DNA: TGTGCCTGGAGCCGCATTGACAGGGGCAGGGAGCAGTTCTTC.

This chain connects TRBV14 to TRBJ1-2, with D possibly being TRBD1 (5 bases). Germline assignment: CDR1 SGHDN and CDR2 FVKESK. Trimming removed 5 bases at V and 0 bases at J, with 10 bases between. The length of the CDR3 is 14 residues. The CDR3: CASSYWGANYGYTF. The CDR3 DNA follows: TGTGCCAGCAGCTATTGGGGGGCTAACTATGGCTACACCTTC.

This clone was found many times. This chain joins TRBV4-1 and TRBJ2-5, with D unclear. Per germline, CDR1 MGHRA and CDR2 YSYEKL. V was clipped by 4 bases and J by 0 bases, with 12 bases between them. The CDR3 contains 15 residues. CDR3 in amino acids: CASSRARENQETQYF. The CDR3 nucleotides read TGCGCCAGCAGCCGTGCTCGAGAAAACCAAGAGACCCAGTACTTC.

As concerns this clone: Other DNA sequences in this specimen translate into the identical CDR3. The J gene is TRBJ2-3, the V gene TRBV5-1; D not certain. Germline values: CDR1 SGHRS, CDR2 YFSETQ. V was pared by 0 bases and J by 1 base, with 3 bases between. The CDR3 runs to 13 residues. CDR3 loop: CASSLEGTDTQYF. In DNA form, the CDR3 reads TGCGCCAGCAGCTTGGAGGGCACAGATACGCAGTATTTT.

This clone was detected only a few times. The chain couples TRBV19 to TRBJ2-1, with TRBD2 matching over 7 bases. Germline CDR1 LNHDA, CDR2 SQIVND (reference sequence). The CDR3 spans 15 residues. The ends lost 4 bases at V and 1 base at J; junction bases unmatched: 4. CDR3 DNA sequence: TGTGCCAGTAGTAGCGGTAGCGGGTCCTACAATGAGCAGTTCTTC. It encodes CASSSGSGSYNEQFF.